These T cell receptor beta chains were read from a single sample in a study of shared clonotypes between healthy human individuals. Assay used: immunoSEQ multiplex PCR; TCRdb lists only in-frame clones, some missing. Found here are around 2,000,000 clones, approximately 95% of them singletons; the top ten hold 0.13%. The sequenced sample was naive CD4+ T cells sorted from blood. Source of these receptors: a young man in good health. Both conserved end residues are part of each CDR3. The D gene is left open where the match is weak. A row's size may be missing; if present it is once, few, many or a size class.

j_gene,abundance,v_gene,d_gene,CDR3nt,CDR3aa
TRBJ1-6,once,TRBV18,-,TGTGCCAGCTCGTATGACCGGAGCTCCTATAATTCACCCCTCCACTTT,CASSYDRSSYNSPLHF
TRBJ1-2,-,TRBV5-6,-,TGTGCCAGCAGCTTGGGGCAGGCTCAATACACCTTC,CASSLGQAQYTF
TRBJ2-3,-,TRBV29-1,TRBD2,TGCAGCGTCCCTCGACTAGCGGGGGGGATGGTAGATACGCAGTATTTT,CSVPRLAGGMVDTQYF
TRBJ1-4,-,TRBV6-1,-,TGTGCCAGCCATGTCTCGGGAAATGAAAAACTGTTTTTT,CASHVSGNEKLFF
TRBJ1-4,-,TRBV2,TRBD1,TGTGCCAGCAGCGTGACAGGGGGCCTTGAAAAACTGTTTTTT,CASSVTGGLEKLFF
TRBJ2-2,-,TRBV14,-,TGTGCCAGCAGCCGCGGTTCTACCACCGGGGAGCTGTTTTTT,CASSRGSTTGELFF
TRBJ2-5,few,TRBV18,TRBD2,TGTGCCAGCTCACCCGCTAGCGGGAATATTGAGACCCAGTACTTC,CASSPASGNIETQYF
TRBJ2-7,-,TRBV5-4,-,TGTGCCAGCAGCTTGACACTAAACTCCTACGAGCAGTACTTC,CASSLTLNSYEQYF
TRBJ1-4,-,TRBV7-9,-,TGTGCCAGCAGCTCCGGGACGGTCGAAAAACTGTTTTTT,CASSSGTVEKLFF
TRBJ1-2,few,TRBV28,-,TGTGCCAGCAGTTCCACAGGGTATGGCTACACCTTC,CASSSTGYGYTF
TRBJ2-2,-,TRBV7-9,-,TGTGCCAGCAGCGGGTTGGGGGACACCGGGGAGCTGTTTTTT,CASSGLGDTGELFF
TRBJ1-5,-,TRBV6-1,TRBD1,TGTGCCAGCAGTGGACAGGGCGGACAGCCCCAGCATTTT,CASSGQGGQPQHF
TRBJ2-3,-,TRBV5-1,-,TGCGCCAGCAGCTTGGGATGGCGGGGCGAAGATACGCAGTATTTT,CASSLGWRGEDTQYF
TRBJ2-7,-,TRBV10-3,-,TGTGCCATCTCCCCTGTACCATTCTACGAGCAGTACTTC,CAISPVPFYEQYF
TRBJ2-2,once,TRBV10-3,TRBD2,TGTGCCATCAGTCCTAGCGGCAACACCGGGGAGCTGTTTTTT,CAISPSGNTGELFF
TRBJ1-2,once,TRBV6-1,TRBD1,TGTGCCAGCAGTGTCGTATGGGGACAGGACTTCTATGGCTACACCTTC,CASSVVWGQDFYGYTF
TRBJ2-5,-,TRBV5-6,-,TGTGCCAGCAGCTTGGCCGTGGCGGAGATCCAAGAGACCCAGTACTTC,CASSLAVAEIQETQYF
TRBJ2-1,-,TRBV18,-,TGTGCCAGCTCACCACGCCAAACCTACAATGAGCAGTTCTTC,CASSPRQTYNEQFF
TRBJ2-2,-,TRBV7-2,-,TGTGCCAGCAGCTTATCAAACACCGGGGAGCTGTTTTTT,CASSLSNTGELFF
TRBJ2-1,-,TRBV5-1,TRBD2,TGCGCCAGCAGCTTGGCCTCTAGCGGGAGGGATTGGGAGCAGTTCTTC,CASSLASSGRDWEQFF
TRBJ2-7,-,TRBV5-1,-,TGCGCCACCCGCTCGGACTCATCCTACGAGCAGTACTTC,CATRSDSSYEQYF
TRBJ1-5,once,TRBV10-2,-,TGCGCCAGCAGTGAGGCAGGGTCAACCCAGCCCCAGCATTTT,CASSEAGSTQPQHF
TRBJ2-7,-,TRBV7-9,-,TGTGCCAGCAGCTTATCCCCAGGAGGAAGCTACGAGCAGTACTTC,CASSLSPGGSYEQYF
TRBJ1-4,-,TRBV5-1,-,TGCGCCAGCAGCTTAACAGTGACAACTAATGAAAAACTGTTTTTT,CASSLTVTTNEKLFF
TRBJ2-2,once,TRBV7-8,-,TGTGCCAGCAGCCCAGAACGGGCTACCGGGGAGCTGTTTTTT,CASSPERATGELFF
TRBJ1-6,-,TRBV5-8,TRBD1,TGTGCCAGCAGCGTGGGACAGGGTACCTATAATTCACCCCTCCACTTT,CASSVGQGTYNSPLHF
TRBJ1-1,-,TRBV7-9,-,TGTGCCAGCAGCGAGCGGGACCATGAAGCTTTCTTT,CASSERDHEAFF
TRBJ2-7,-,TRBV6-1,TRBD1,TGTGCCAGCCTGGCTGGGACAGCATCCTACGAGCAGTACTTC,CASLAGTASYEQYF
TRBJ1-3,-,TRBV30,-,TGTGCCTGGAGTCCAATCACAGGAGGAAACACCATATATTTT,CAWSPITGGNTIYF
TRBJ2-1,-,TRBV5-1,TRBD1,TGCGCCAGCAGCTTGGTTCCAGGGGGATACAATGAGCAGTTCTTC,CASSLVPGGYNEQFF
TRBJ2-5,-,TRBV5-1,-,TGCGCCAGCAGCGATCAAGAGACCCAGTACTTC,CASSDQETQYF
TRBJ1-1,-,TRBV10-3,-,TGTGCCACCCTGGGGACTGAAGCTTTCTTT,CATLGTEAFF
TRBJ2-1,-,TRBV5-1,TRBD2,TGCGCCAGCAGCGGTGTAGCGGGACCGGGGTCGGATGAGCAGTTCTTC,CASSGVAGPGSDEQFF
TRBJ2-3,-,TRBV7-3,-,TGTGCCAGCAGCTTACCCGGGACCCCCGGTGAAGATACGCAGTATTTT,CASSLPGTPGEDTQYF
TRBJ2-5,-,TRBV6-5,-,TGTGCCAGCAGTTTTGGCACGGGAGAGACCCAGTACTTC,CASSFGTGETQYF
TRBJ1-1,-,TRBV7-2,-,TGTGCCAGCAGTCAAAGCGGTGTTTGGTCTGAAGCTTTCTTT,CASSQSGVWSEAFF
TRBJ2-2,-,TRBV6-1,-,TGTGCCAGCAGTGCATGGGCCCAGAACACCGGGGAGCTGTTTTTT,CASSAWAQNTGELFF
TRBJ2-1,-,TRBV6-6,-,TGTGCCAGCAGTTACTCCCCCAGGGGGGGATACAATGAGCAGTTCTTC,CASSYSPRGGYNEQFF
TRBJ2-7,-,TRBV5-4,TRBD1,TGTGCCAGCAGCCAGGGGGCCTACGAGCAGTACTTC,CASSQGAYEQYF
TRBJ2-7,once,TRBV5-4,-,TGTGCCAGCAGCTCGACCAGCTCCTACGAGCAGTACTTC,CASSSTSSYEQYF
TRBJ2-7,-,TRBV2,-,TGTGCCAGCAGTGGTAGCCTTGATTACGAGCAGTACTTC,CASSGSLDYEQYF
TRBJ1-1,-,TRBV7-9,-,TGTGCCAGCAGCGGGGGGTCGTACGAAGCTTTCTTT,CASSGGSYEAFF
TRBJ2-6,-,TRBV7-9,-,TGTGCCAGCAGCTTAGAAGGGTTTGGGGCCAACGTCCTGACTTTC,CASSLEGFGANVLTF
TRBJ2-2,-,TRBV15,TRBD2,TGTGCCACCAGCAGAGATACTAGCGAGACCGGGGAGCTGTTTTTT,CATSRDTSETGELFF
TRBJ2-1,-,TRBV5-1,-,TGCGCCAGCAGCTTCCGCAATGAGCAGTTCTTC,CASSFRNEQFF
TRBJ2-6,-,TRBV7-2,-,TGTGCCAGCACCTTTGGGGGGCGAGCTGGGGCCAACGTCCTGACTTTC,CASTFGGRAGANVLTF
TRBJ2-7,-,TRBV6-1,TRBD2,TGTGCCAGCAGGACTAGCGGGCCCGCAATCGAGCAGTACTTC,CASRTSGPAIEQYF
TRBJ1-5,once,TRBV7-2,TRBD1,TGTGCCAGCAGCTTACCCGGACAGGGTATTGGTCAGCCCCAGCATTTT,CASSLPGQGIGQPQHF
TRBJ1-3,-,TRBV9,-,TGTGCCAGCAGCGTAGCTTTGAAGGCATACACTGGAAACACCATATATTTT,CASSVALKAYTGNTIYF
TRBJ2-7,-,TRBV7-3,TRBD2,TGTGCCAGCAGCTTAACTGCTAGCGGGGTCTACGAGCAGTACTTC,CASSLTASGVYEQYF
TRBJ2-2,-,TRBV28,-,TGTGCCAGCAGGAGGGGCCGGAACACCGGGGAGCTGTTTTTT,CASRRGRNTGELFF
TRBJ2-7,-,TRBV14,-,TGTGCCAGCAGCCTATCAGGACCCTCTGAGCAGTACTTC,CASSLSGPSEQYF
TRBJ1-4,-,TRBV18,TRBD1,TGTGCCAGCTCACACTATGGGACAGGGGACCGGGAAAAACTGTTTTTT,CASSHYGTGDREKLFF
TRBJ2-7,-,TRBV7-9,TRBD1,TGTGCCAGCAGCCAGGGACAGGGTACCAACGAGCAGTACTTC,CASSQGQGTNEQYF
TRBJ2-7,once,TRBV30,-,TGTGCCTGGGGGTCGACGTTCTCCTACGAGCAGTACTTC,CAWGSTFSYEQYF